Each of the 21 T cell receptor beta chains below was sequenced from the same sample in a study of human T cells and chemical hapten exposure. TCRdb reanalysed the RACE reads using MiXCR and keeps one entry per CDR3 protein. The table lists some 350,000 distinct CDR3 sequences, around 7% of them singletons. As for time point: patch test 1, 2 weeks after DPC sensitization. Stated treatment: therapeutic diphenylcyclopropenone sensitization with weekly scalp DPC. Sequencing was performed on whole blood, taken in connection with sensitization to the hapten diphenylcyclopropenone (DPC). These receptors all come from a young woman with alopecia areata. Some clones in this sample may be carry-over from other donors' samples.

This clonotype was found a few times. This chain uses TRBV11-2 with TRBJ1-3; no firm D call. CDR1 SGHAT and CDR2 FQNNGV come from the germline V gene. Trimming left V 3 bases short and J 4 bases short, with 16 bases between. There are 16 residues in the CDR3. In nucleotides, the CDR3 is TGTGCCAGCAGCTTGGGATTGGTCCCAGAGGGAAACACCATATATTTT. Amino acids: CASSLGLVPEGNTIYF.

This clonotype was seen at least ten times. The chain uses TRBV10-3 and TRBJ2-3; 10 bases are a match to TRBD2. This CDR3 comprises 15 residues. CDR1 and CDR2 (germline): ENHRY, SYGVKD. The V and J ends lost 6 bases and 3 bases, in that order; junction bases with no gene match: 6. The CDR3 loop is CAIRTSGSGTDTQYF. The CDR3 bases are TGTGCCATCAGGACTAGCGGGTCCGGGACAGATACGCAGTATTTT.

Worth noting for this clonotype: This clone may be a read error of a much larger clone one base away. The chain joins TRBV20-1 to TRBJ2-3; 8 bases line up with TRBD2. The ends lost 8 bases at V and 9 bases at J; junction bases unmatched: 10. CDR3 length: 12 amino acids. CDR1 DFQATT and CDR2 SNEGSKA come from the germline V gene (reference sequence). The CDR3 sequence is CSFGGGTETQYF. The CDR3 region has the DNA TGCAGTTTCGGGGGGGGGACGGAAACGCAGTATTTT.

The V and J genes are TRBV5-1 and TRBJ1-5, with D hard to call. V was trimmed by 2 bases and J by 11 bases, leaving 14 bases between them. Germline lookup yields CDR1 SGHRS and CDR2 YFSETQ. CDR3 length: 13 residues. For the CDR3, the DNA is TGCGCCAGCAGCTTAGCCCCCCAACAGACCCAGCATTTT. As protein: CASSLAPQQTQHF.

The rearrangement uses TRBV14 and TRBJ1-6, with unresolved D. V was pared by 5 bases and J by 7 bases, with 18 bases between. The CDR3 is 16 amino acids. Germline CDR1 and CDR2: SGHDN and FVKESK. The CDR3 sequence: CASSDSGNLPNSPLHF. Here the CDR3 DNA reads TGTGCCAGCAGCGATTCCGGGAATCTCCCAAATTCACCCCTCCACTTT.

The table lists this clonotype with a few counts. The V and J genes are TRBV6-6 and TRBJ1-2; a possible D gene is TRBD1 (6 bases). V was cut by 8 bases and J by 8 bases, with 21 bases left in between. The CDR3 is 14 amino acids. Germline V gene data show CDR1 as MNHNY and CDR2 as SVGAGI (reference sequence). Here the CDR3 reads CASAPQRGVRGYTF. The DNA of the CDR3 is TGTGCCAGCGCCCCTCAGAGGGGGGTCCGCGGCTACACCTTC.

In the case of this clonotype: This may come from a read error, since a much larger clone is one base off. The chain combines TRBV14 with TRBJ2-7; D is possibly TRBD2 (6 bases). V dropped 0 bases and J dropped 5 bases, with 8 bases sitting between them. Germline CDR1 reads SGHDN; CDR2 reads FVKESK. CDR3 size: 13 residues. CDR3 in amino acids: CASSQDWGDEQYF. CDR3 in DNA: TGTGCCAGCAGCCAAGATTGGGGGGACGAGCAGTACTTC.

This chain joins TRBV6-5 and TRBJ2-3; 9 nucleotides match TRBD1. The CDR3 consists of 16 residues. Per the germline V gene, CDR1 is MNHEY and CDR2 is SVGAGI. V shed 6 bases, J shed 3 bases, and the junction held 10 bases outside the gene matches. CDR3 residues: CASRGGGTGRTDTQYF. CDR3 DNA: TGTGCCAGCAGAGGGGGAGGGACAGGGAGGACAGATACGCAGTATTTT.

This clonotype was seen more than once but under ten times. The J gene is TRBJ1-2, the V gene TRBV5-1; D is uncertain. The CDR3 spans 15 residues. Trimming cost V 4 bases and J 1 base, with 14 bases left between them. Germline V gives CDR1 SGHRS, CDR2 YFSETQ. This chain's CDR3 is CASSPPRQSNYGYTF. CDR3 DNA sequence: TGCGCCAGCAGCCCGCCCCGGCAGAGTAACTATGGCTACACCTTC.

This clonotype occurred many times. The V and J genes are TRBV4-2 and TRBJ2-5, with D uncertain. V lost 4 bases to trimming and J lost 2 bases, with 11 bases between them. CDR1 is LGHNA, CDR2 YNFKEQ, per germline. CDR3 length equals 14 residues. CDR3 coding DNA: TGTGCCAGCAGCCCCTACGTACAACAAGAGACCCAGTACTTC. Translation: CASSPYVQQETQYF.

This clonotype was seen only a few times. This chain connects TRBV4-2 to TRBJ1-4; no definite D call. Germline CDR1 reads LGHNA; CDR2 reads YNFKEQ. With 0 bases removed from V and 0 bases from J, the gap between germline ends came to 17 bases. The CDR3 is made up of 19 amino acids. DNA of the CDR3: TGTGCCAGCAGCCAAGATTACGGCACCCGTTATCCAACTAATGAAAAACTGTTTTTT. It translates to CASSQDYGTRYPTNEKLFF.

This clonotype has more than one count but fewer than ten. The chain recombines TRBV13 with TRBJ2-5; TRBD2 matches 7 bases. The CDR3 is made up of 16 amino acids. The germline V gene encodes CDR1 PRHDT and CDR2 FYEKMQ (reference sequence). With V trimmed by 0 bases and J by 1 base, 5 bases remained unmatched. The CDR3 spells CASSLGRWGGQETQYF. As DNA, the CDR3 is TGTGCCAGCAGCTTAGGCCGGTGGGGGGGCCAAGAGACCCAGTACTTC. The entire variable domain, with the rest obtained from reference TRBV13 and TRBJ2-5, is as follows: AAGVIQSPRHLIKEKRETATLKCYPIPRHDTVYWYQQGPGQDPQFLISFYEKMQSDKGSIPDRFSAQQFSDYHSELNMSSLELGDSALYFCASSLGRWGGQETQYFGPGTRLLVL.

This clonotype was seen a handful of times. The chain's CDR3 is CASSLNRQDGYTF. For the CDR3, the DNA is TGTGCCAGCAGCTTAAATCGGCAGGATGGCTACACCTTC. The V call is TRBV7-8, the J call TRBJ1-2; no clear D gene. This CDR3 region has 13 residues. V lost 2 bases to trimming and J lost 6 bases, with 10 bases between them. Germline V CDR1 and CDR2: SGHVS, FQNEAQ. The full variable domain, with the rest looked up from reference TRBV7-8 and TRBJ1-2, is GAGVSQSPRYKVAKRGQDVALRCDPISGHVSLFWYQQALGQGPEFLTYFQNEAQLDKSGLPSDRFFAERPEGSVSTLKIQRTQQEDSAVYLCASSLNRQDGYTFGSGTRLTVV.

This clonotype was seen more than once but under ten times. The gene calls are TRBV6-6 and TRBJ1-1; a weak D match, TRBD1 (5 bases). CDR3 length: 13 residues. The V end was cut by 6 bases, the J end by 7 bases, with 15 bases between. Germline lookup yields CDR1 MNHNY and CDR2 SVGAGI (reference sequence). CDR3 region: CASRLPGGGEAFF. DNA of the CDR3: TGTGCCAGCAGACTCCCGGGGGGGGGTGAAGCTTTCTTT.

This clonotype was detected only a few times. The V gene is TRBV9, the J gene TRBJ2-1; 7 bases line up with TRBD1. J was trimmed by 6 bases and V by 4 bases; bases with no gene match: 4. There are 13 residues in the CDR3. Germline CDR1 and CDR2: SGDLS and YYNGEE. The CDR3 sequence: CASSTTGRNEQFF. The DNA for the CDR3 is TGTGCCAGCAGCACGACAGGGCGCAATGAGCAGTTCTTC.

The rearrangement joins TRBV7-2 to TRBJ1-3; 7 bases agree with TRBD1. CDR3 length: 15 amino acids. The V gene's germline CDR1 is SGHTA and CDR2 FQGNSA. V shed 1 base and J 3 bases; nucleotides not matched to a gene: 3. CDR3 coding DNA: TGTGCCAGCAGCTTAGACAGGGGTGTTGGAAACACCATATATTTT. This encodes CASSLDRGVGNTIYF.

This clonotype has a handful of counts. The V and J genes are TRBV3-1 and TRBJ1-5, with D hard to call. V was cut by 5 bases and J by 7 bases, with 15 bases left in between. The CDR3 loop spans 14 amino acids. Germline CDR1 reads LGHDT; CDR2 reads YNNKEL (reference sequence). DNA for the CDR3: TGTGCCAGCAGCTCCCACACGAACTTGCAGCCCCAGCATTTT. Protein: CASSSHTNLQPQHF.

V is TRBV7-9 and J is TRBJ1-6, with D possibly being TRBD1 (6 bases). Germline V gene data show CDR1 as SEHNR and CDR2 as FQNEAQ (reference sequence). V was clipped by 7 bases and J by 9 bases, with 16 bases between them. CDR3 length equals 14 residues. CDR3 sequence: CASTQKTGASPLHF. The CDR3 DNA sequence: TGTGCCAGCACCCAGAAGACAGGAGCTTCACCCCTCCACTTT.

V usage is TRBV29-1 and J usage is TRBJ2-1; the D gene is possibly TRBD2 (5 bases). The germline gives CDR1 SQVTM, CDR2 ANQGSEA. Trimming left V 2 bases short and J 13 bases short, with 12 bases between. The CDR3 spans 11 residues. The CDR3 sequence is CSVEISRGQFF. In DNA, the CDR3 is TGCAGCGTTGAAATATCTCGGGGACAGTTCTTC.

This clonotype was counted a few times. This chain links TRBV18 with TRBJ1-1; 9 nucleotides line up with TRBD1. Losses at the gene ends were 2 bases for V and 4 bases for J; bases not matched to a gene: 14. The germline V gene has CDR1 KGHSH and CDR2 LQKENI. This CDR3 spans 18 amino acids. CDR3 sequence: CASSPNVPGQGLGTEAFF. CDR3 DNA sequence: TGTGCCAGCTCACCAAACGTCCCGGGACAGGGCCTGGGCACTGAAGCTTTCTTT.

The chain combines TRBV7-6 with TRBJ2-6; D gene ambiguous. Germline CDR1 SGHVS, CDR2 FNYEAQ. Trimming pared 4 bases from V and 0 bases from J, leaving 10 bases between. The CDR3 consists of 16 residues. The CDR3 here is CASSSVASSGANVLTF. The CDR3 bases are TGTGCCAGCAGCTCAGTCGCTAGCTCTGGGGCCAACGTCCTGACTTTC.